This entry lists 31 T cell receptor beta chains sequenced from one sample in a study of T cell responses to AZD1222 COVID-19 vaccine. The assay was immunoSEQ multiplex PCR, and TCRdb's table has in-frame clones only and misses some. The sample records approximately 74,000 clones, approximately 82% being singletons. The material sequenced was peripheral blood, taken 28 days after the second AZD1222 dose. The receptors were sampled from an adult who received the AZD1222 COVID-19 vaccine.

DNA of the CDR3: TGCGCCAGCAGCAGCGGACAGGAGGGGAACACCATATATTTT. Its protein is CASSSGQEGNTIYF. The chain carries TRBV5-1 and TRBJ1-3; 7 bases are shared with TRBD1. Germline lookup yields CDR1 SGHRS and CDR2 YFSETQ. The length of the CDR3 is 14 residues. With 4 bases clipped from V and 7 bases from J, the junction kept 8 bases outside the gene matches. Together with reference TRBV5-1 and TRBJ1-3, the CDR3 gives the full variable domain: KAGVTQTPRYLIKTRGQQVTLSCSPISGHRSVSWYQQTPGQGLQFLFEYFSETQRNKGNFPGRFSGRQFSNSRSEMNVSTLELGDSALYLCASSSGQEGNTIYFGEGSWLTVV.

Here the CDR3 reads CASTHRVGRTSSGANVLTF. The CDR3 bases are TGTGCCAGTACTCACAGGGTAGGGAGGACGAGCTCTGGGGCCAACGTCCTGACTTTC. This rearrangement joins TRBV19 to TRBJ2-6; D tentatively reads TRBD1 or TRBD2 (6 bases each). The germline V gene encodes CDR1 LNHDA and CDR2 SQIVND (reference sequence). The V end lost 7 bases, the J end lost 0 bases, and 22 bases lay between the germline ends. CDR3 size: 19 residues. The full variable domain, rest sourced from reference TRBV19 and TRBJ2-6, is DGGITQSPKYLFRKEGQNVTLSCEQNLNHDAMYWYRQDPGQGLRLIYYSQIVNDFQKGDIAEGYSVSREKKESFPLTVTSAQKNPTAFYLCASTHRVGRTSSGANVLTFGAGSRLTVL.

The chain employs TRBV7-9 and TRBJ2-7; D is perhaps TRBD1 or TRBD2 (5 bases each). The CDR3 spans 14 residues. The V gene's germline CDR1 is SEHNR and CDR2 FQNEAQ (reference sequence). The V gene lost 4 bases and the J gene lost 3 bases, with 13 bases spanning the gap. CDR3 region: CASSSGDQRYEQYF. Here the CDR3 DNA reads TGTGCCAGCAGCTCCGGGGACCAACGCTACGAGCAGTACTTC.

The V and J genes are TRBV2 and TRBJ1-4; no firm D call. The CDR3 has 11 amino acids. The V end lost 5 bases, the J end lost 6 bases, and 4 bases lay between the germline ends. From germline, CDR1 is SNHLY and CDR2 FYNNEI. The CDR3 nucleotides read TGTGCCAGCAGTCCGGATGAAAAACTGTTTTTT. Protein product: CASSPDEKLFF. The whole variable domain, filled in from reference TRBV2 and TRBJ1-4, reads EPEVTQTPSHQVTQMGQEVILRCVPISNHLYFYWYRQILGQKVEFLVSFYNNEISEKSEIFDDQFSVERPDGSNFTLKIRSTKLEDSAMYFCASSPDEKLFFGSGTQLSVL.

The table lists this clone with a count of one. The genes are TRBV7-2 and TRBJ1-1; no reliable D call. This CDR3 is 13 amino acids long. The V gene lost 2 bases and the J gene lost 1 base, with 5 bases spanning the gap. The V gene's germline CDR1 is SGHTA and CDR2 FQGNSA. The CDR3, as DNA: TGTGCCAGCAGCTTAAACAAGAACACTGAAGCTTTCTTT. Encoded protein: CASSLNKNTEAFF.

The chain has TRBV15 and TRBJ2-1; 9 bases map to TRBD2. V lost 0 bases, J lost 4 bases, and 10 bases stayed unmatched. CDR1 is LNHNV and CDR2 is YYDKDF in the germline V gene (reference sequence). This CDR3 comprises 18 residues. This CDR3 reads CATSRERIAGVRYNEQFF. DNA of the CDR3: TGTGCCACCAGCAGAGAGAGGATAGCGGGAGTTCGATACAATGAGCAGTTCTTC.

The chain joins TRBV11-2 to TRBJ1-4; D perhaps matches TRBD1 (5 bases). The CDR3 length is 18 residues. The V end was cut by 4 bases, the J end by 8 bases, with 26 bases between. Germline values: CDR1 SGHAT, CDR2 FQNNGV. The CDR3 spells CASSSGRKGGIPREKLFF. CDR3 bases: TGTGCCAGCAGCTCGGGACGGAAGGGCGGTATCCCTAGGGAAAAACTGTTTTTT.

Details on this clone: The sample carries other DNA sequences with the same CDR3. CDR3 sequence (DNA): TGTGCCAGTAGTATAGGCAGTTGGAACACTGAAGCTTTCTTT. Its translation: CASSIGSWNTEAFF. The V call is TRBV19, the J call TRBJ1-1; D ambiguous. Germline CDR1 and CDR2: LNHDA and SQIVND (reference sequence). This CDR3 spans 14 amino acids. V lost 1 base, J lost 1 base, and 7 bases lay in between.

The V gene is TRBV7-3, the J gene TRBJ2-5; possible D gene TRBD2, 6 bases. The CDR3 covers 15 residues. Germline loops: CDR1 SGHTA, CDR2 FQGTGA. V lost 3 bases to trimming and J lost 4 bases, with 15 bases between them. The CDR3 sequence is CASSFGGMDLETQYF. The CDR3 coding sequence is TGTGCCAGCAGCTTTGGGGGGATGGATTTAGAGACCCAGTACTTC.

CDR3 loop: CASSIWTGSARASGYTF. The CDR3 nucleotides are TGTGCCAGCAGCATATGGACAGGGTCTGCGCGAGCTAGTGGCTACACCTTC. The chain has TRBV5-6 and TRBJ1-2; TRBD1 aligns across 8 bases. The J segment lost 7 bases and the V segment lost 4 bases, leaving 18 bases of the junction unmatched. Germline-derived CDR1 and CDR2 are SGHDT and YYEEEE. The CDR3 is 17 amino acids.

The chain couples TRBV7-2 to TRBJ2-2; 7 bases line up with TRBD2. Per the germline V gene, CDR1 is SGHTA and CDR2 is FQGNSA. V lost 2 bases, J lost 8 bases, and 5 bases stayed unmatched. This CDR3 region has 14 residues. CDR3 nucleotides: TGTGCCAGCAGCTTAAAGGGAGGGGTTGGGGAGCTGTTTTTT. Translated, it gives CASSLKGGVGELFF.

This chain joins TRBV5-1 and TRBJ2-6, with a tentative D call TRBD2 (6 bases). The V gene's germline CDR1 is SGHRS and CDR2 YFSETQ. The V end lost 5 bases, the J end lost 2 bases, and 20 bases lay between the germline ends. The CDR3 covers 18 residues. DNA of the CDR3: TGCGCCAGCAGGGCCCGCGGAGGGGAGGTTCCTGGGGCCAACGTCCTGACTTTC. It encodes CASRARGGEVPGANVLTF.

A few counts support this clone. The J gene is TRBJ2-7, the V gene TRBV7-2, with D possibly being TRBD1 or TRBD2 (6 bases each). Germline lookup yields CDR1 SGHTA and CDR2 FQGNSA. The CDR3 runs 15 residues. V dropped 1 base and J dropped 4 bases, with 14 bases sitting between them. The CDR3 reads CASSLEWGASYEQYF. Here the CDR3 DNA reads TGTGCCAGCAGCTTAGAGTGGGGGGCGAGTTACGAGCAGTACTTC.

The rearrangement joins TRBV2 to TRBJ2-2; D is undetermined. The CDR3 extends over 13 amino acids. V dropped 6 bases and J dropped 1 base, with 6 bases sitting between them. From germline, CDR1 is SNHLY and CDR2 FYNNEI. The CDR3 bases are TGTGCCAGCAGCTACTTGAACACCGGGGAGCTGTTTTTT. Its translation: CASSYLNTGELFF.

The V call is TRBV29-1, the J call TRBJ1-2, with no clear D. The CDR3 runs 14 residues. The V and J ends lost 7 bases and 6 bases respectively, with 21 bases between them. The V gene's germline CDR1 is SQVTM and CDR2 ANQGSEA. DNA for the CDR3: TGCAGCGGTGAGGACGCTCGGAGGGATAATGGCTACACCTTC. As protein: CSGEDARRDNGYTF. Together with reference TRBV29-1 and TRBJ1-2, the CDR3 gives the full variable domain: SAVISQKPSRDICQRGTSLTIQCQVDSQVTMMFWYRQQPGQSLTLIATANQGSEATYESGFVIDKFPISRPNLTFSTLTVSNMSPEDSSIYLCSGEDARRDNGYTFGSGTRLTVV.

The chain uses TRBV24-1 and TRBJ2-2; D remains unclear. There are 12 residues in the CDR3. The germline V gene has CDR1 KGHDR and CDR2 SFDVKD. V lost 1 base to trimming and J lost 5 bases, with 1 base between them. The CDR3 sequence: CATSDFTGELFF. As DNA, the CDR3 is TGTGCCACCAGTGATTTTACCGGGGAGCTGTTTTTT.

The chain links TRBV6-5 to TRBJ1-4; D possibly corresponds to TRBD1 (5 bases). With 0 bases removed from V and 1 base from J, the gap between germline ends came to 6 bases. This CDR3 comprises 15 residues. Germline CDR1 reads MNHEY; CDR2 reads SVGAGI. CDR3 protein: CASSYSRGTNEKLFF. The DNA for the CDR3 is TGTGCCAGCAGTTACTCTAGGGGAACTAATGAAAAACTGTTTTTT.

The chain joins TRBV6-5 to TRBJ1-6; D is uncertain. V lost 2 bases to trimming and J lost 10 bases, with 9 bases between them. The CDR3 spans 13 residues. The germline gives CDR1 MNHEY, CDR2 SVGAGI. The CDR3 loop reads CASSYGGGSPLHF. CDR3 DNA: TGTGCCAGCAGTTACGGCGGAGGATCACCCCTCCACTTT.

This clone occurred a few times. The chain combines TRBV11-3 with TRBJ2-7; 9 bases align to TRBD2. The CDR3 spans 17 residues. With 3 bases clipped from V and 0 bases from J, the junction kept 9 bases outside the gene matches. Germline CDR1 SGHNT, CDR2 YENEEA. CDR3 DNA sequence: TGTGCCAGCAGCTTCTGGGCTAGCGGGGTTAGCTCCTACGAGCAGTACTTC. The encoded protein is CASSFWASGVSSYEQYF.

The chain is built from TRBV19 and TRBJ2-3; 8 bases agree with TRBD2. V was clipped by 3 bases and J by 4 bases; unmatched bases: 3. Germline V gene sequence: CDR1 LNHDA, CDR2 SQIVND (reference sequence). The CDR3 has 14 residues. The CDR3 DNA follows: TGTGCCAGTAGTATCGTAGCGGGACCAGATACGCAGTATTTT. Amino acid sequence: CASSIVAGPDTQYF.

The chain is built from TRBV6-5 and TRBJ1-2; 10 bases line up with TRBD1. Trimming took 4 bases from V and 6 from J; bases not matched to a gene: 5. This CDR3 has 14 residues. Looked up from germline, CDR1 is MNHEY and CDR2 is SVGAGI. The CDR3 spells CASSSMGQGNGYTF. The CDR3 DNA sequence: TGTGCCAGCAGTTCGATGGGACAGGGGAATGGCTACACCTTC.

This clone is medium-sized by share. V is TRBV10-1 and J is TRBJ2-1; D gene ambiguous. Germline V CDR1 and CDR2: WNHNN, SYGVQD (reference sequence). V was cut by 2 bases and J by 13 bases, with 12 bases left in between. CDR3 length: 12 amino acids. CDR3 loop: CASSEIVTEQFF. Written as DNA, the CDR3 is TGCGCCAGCAGTGAGATAGTAACCGAACAGTTCTTC.

The chain employs TRBV28 and TRBJ1-2; D may be TRBD1 (6 bases). CDR3 size: 17 residues. Germline CDR1 and CDR2: MDHEN and SYDVKM. V was trimmed by 3 bases and J by 0 bases, leaving 17 bases between them. In DNA form, the CDR3 reads TGTGCCAGCAGTTTGGGACACCTGGGACCGGCTAACTATGGCTACACCTTC. Residues: CASSLGHLGPANYGYTF.

This clone appeared a single time. This chain links TRBV6-2 or TRBV6-3 with TRBJ2-1; TRBD2 matches 7 bases. Trimming removed 6 bases from V and 1 base from J; junction bases left unmatched: 9. The V gene's germline CDR1 is MNHEY and CDR2 SVGEGT. The CDR3 loop spans 16 amino acids. The DNA of the CDR3 is TGTGCCAGCAGCTGGATTCTAGCGGCATCCTACAATGAGCAGTTCTTC. The encoded protein is CASSWILAASYNEQFF.

This clone was detected only once. The chain carries TRBV6-5 and TRBJ1-6; no reliable D call. The V end lost 8 bases, the J end lost 0 bases, and 11 bases lay between the germline ends. Germline CDR1 and CDR2: MNHEY and SVGAGI. This CDR3 has 15 residues. This CDR3 reads CASLGVSSYNSPLHF. CDR3 coding DNA: TGTGCCAGCCTTGGGGTGAGCTCCTATAATTCACCCCTCCACTTT.

This clone was detected only once. The chain links TRBV5-1 to TRBJ2-6; 12 bases align to TRBD2. CDR1 SGHRS and CDR2 YFSETQ come from the germline V gene. V dropped 0 bases and J dropped 2; count of bases not matched to a gene: 3. This CDR3 comprises 18 residues. This CDR3 is CASSLVLAGGAGANVLTF. The DNA for the CDR3 is TGCGCCAGCAGCTTGGTGCTAGCGGGAGGGGCTGGGGCCAACGTCCTGACTTTC.

The CDR3: CASSEARTTPGDTQYF. DNA of the CDR3: TGTGCCAGCAGTGAGGCACGGACCACCCCGGGTGATACGCAGTATTTT. The V and J genes are TRBV6-1 and TRBJ2-3; D not resolved. The CDR3 sequence is 16 residues long. V lost 3 bases and J 6 bases, leaving 19 bases between the germline ends. Germline V gene lookup returns CDR1 MNHNS and CDR2 SASEGT.

This clone was seen only a few times. The chain employs TRBV15 and TRBJ2-1; 8 nucleotides line up with TRBD2. The CDR3 extends over 16 amino acids. The V gene's germline CDR1 is LNHNV and CDR2 YYDKDF (reference sequence). The J segment lost 9 bases and the V segment lost 6 bases, leaving 16 bases of the junction unmatched. CDR3: CATSRGGQAMGGEQFF. The CDR3 DNA reads TGTGCCACCAGTCGGGGGGGCCAAGCAATGGGAGGTGAGCAGTTCTTC.

This clone was counted once. The chain carries TRBV30 and TRBJ1-3, with a weak D call TRBD1 (6 bases). V lost 2 bases to trimming and J lost 1 base, with 15 bases between them. CDR1 GTSNPN and CDR2 SVGIG come from the germline V gene (reference sequence). The CDR3 has 16 amino acids. CDR3 sequence (DNA): TGTGCCTGGAGTAGGGGGGGCGCGGTATCTGGAAACACCATATATTTT. It is translated as CAWSRGGAVSGNTIYF.

The CDR3 loop is CASGGVTGGGSNQPQHF. As DNA, the CDR3 is TGCGCCAGCGGCGGGGTGACAGGGGGCGGAAGCAATCAGCCCCAGCATTTT. The chain carries TRBV10-2 and TRBJ1-5; 10 bases are shared with TRBD1. From germline, CDR1 is WSHSY and CDR2 SAAADI. The CDR3 sequence is 17 residues long. V was clipped by 8 bases and J by 1 base; unmatched bases: 11.

The V call is TRBV18, the J call TRBJ2-5; 9 bases align to TRBD1. The germline V gene encodes CDR1 KGHSH and CDR2 LQKENI. J lost 3 bases, V lost 3 bases, and 5 bases had no gene match. The CDR3 runs 15 residues. The DNA of the CDR3 is TGTGCCAGCTCACCCGGGACAGGGCCTGAAGAGACCCAGTACTTC. This gives the protein CASSPGTGPEETQYF.